This T cell receptor (beta chain) was captured in a study of blood T cells in healthy people across ages (dated by TCRdb to about 2015). Context from the whole study: In model experiments, template switching captured roughly one uniquely barcoded TCR beta cDNA molecule for every two T cells. To avoid experimental bias, donors of different ages were distributed randomly across sequencing lanes. The donors were divided into four age groups: young (average about 16 years), middle-aged (about 39), aged (about 61) and long-lived (approximately 74). Age-related changes in TCR beta repertoire diversity were measured in the study by deep sequencing normalized with unique cDNA molecular identifiers. Two additional independent replicas of 1 million unique cDNA reads from the same blood draw were analyzed for two donors (one aged 18 to 30 and one aged 80 or older).

Turning to this clonotype: The antigen it binds to is not known. Per-base qualities were not stored, and no clone one base away is much larger.

V gives up 6 bases and J gives up 8 bases, and the segment between their germline ends measures 19 bases. From its cysteine to its phenylalanine, the CDR3 spans 14 amino acids. Of all the DNA, just the CDR3 is kept, 42 bases in frame from base 1. CDR1 is given as MNHEY and CDR2 as SVGEGT, both from the germline V gene. The protocol used for the library was 5' RACE. For sequencing, an Illumina HiSeq 2500 was employed. The second PCR ran for about 7 to 11 cycles and used a J-beta primer mix along with a sample-barcoded 5' primer. Each TCR beta cDNA molecule received a unique molecular identifier from a template-switch 5' adaptor carrying 12 random nucleotides. Each sample yielded at least 2.5 million CDR3-containing paired-end reads. First-strand cDNA was synthesized from all RNA with the Mint cDNA synthesis kit, primed by a TRBC-specific oligonucleotide. After uracil-DNA glycosylase treatment, a first 18-cycle PCR used universal primers M1SS and BC2_uni_R on all cDNA. Per the original workflow: For normalization, 1 million high-quality reads, each with a distinct molecular identifier, were randomly selected from each sample. Instead of being binned into consensus sequences, reads with shared molecular identifiers were discarded. MiTCR, set to a Q25 quality threshold and the strictest error-elimination algorithm, was used for CDR3 identification, clonotype clustering and error correction. A nonparametric unseen species model with Euler transformation was used to estimate a lower bound on total TCR beta diversity. TCRdb itself trimmed the public reads at Q25 with fastp, ran MiXCR and retained productive beta chains. Each record represents a unique CDR3 protein, reported with the most common genes and DNA among its rows. TCRdb, not the original authors, processed these V and J calls. The sample yields 1.5 million to 2 million distinct CDR3 sequences; roughly 50% were counted once. The top ten hold around 2.1% of the sample.

Overall study outcomes, separate from this receptor: Donor CMV infection status was unknown, potentially confounding age-related changes in expanded clonotypes. Observed TCR beta diversity correlated strongly with the percentage of naive T cells measured by flow cytometry. As age increased, observed TCR beta diversity per million T cells dropped in a roughly linear way, and a significant reduction was already evident by age about 40. The long-lived group showed more naive CD4+ T cells, fewer expanded clones and increased TCR diversity than the aged group, suggesting age selection. Estimates of total diversity from one million sequenced T cells were regarded as lower bounds and underestimates. Since profiling was done on bulk unsorted PBMCs, naive and antigen-experienced compartments could not be conclusively compared.

Systemically healthy Caucasian individuals from Russia, some 38 in total and aged about 6 to 95 years, were included as donors. Ten milliliters of peripheral blood were drawn from each donor into EDTA-treated Vacutainer tubes. Ficoll-Paque density-gradient centrifugation was used to isolate PBMCs, with at least 6.5 million obtained per sample. Trizol reagent was used to extract total RNA from PBMCs, with at least 6 micrograms per sample. For every donor, flow cytometry on a PBMC aliquot measured the percentage of naive CD45RAhigh/CD27high T cells. The rearranged segments are TRBV6-2 or TRBV6-3 and TRBJ1-2; the best D guess is TRBD1, with 6 bases matching. The receptor comes from a woman aged 40 to 50 in good health. Input material: blood. The nucleotide sequence is given as TGTGCCAGCAGCCCCGACTGGGGGCTGTGGGGCTACACCTTC. Translated, this gives CASSPDWGLWGYTF.